Sequencing of this TCR beta chain was carried out in a study of cytomegalovirus exposure and HLA in healthy donors. It was with 60 Vbeta and 13 Jbeta primers that the PCR ran. Clones were read by immunoSEQ multiplex PCR, and TCRdb kept only the in-frame ones, dropping some. This table holds over 80,000 clones, about 81% found once. Study observations and caveats: DRB1 showed the most TCR associations and HLA-C the fewest in a later analysis, as rates varied by HLA locus.

V was pared by 2 bases and J by 6 bases, with 17 bases between. This CDR3 is built from 15 residues. Per germline, CDR1 ENHRY and CDR2 SYGVKD. About this clone itself: Antigen specificity is unknown.

Sequencing input: PBMCs. The rearrangement links TRBV10-3 to TRBJ2-7; D is undetermined. The receptor's source is a man in his forties or fifties in good health and CMV-seropositive. This chain's CDR3 is CAISEALTPMSEQYF. The CDR3 region has the DNA TGTGCCATCAGTGAGGCCCTCACCCCTATGTCCGAGCAGTACTTC.